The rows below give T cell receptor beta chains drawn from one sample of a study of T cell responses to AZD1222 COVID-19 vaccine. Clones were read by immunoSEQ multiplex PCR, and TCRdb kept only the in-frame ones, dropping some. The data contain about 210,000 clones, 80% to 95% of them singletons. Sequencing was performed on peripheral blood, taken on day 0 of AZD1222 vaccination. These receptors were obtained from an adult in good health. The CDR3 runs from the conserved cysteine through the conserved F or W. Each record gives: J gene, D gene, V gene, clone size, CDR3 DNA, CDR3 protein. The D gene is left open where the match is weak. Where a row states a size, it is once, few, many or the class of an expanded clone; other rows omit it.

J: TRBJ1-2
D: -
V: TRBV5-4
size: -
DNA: TGTGCCAGCAGCTTGAATGGGAATGGCTACACCTTC
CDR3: CASSLNGNGYTF

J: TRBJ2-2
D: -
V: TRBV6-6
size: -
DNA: TGTGCCAGCAGTTACTCGTCCGGGATTGGCCGGGAGCTGTTTTTT
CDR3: CASSYSSGIGRELFF

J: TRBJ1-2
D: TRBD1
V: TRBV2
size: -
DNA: TGTGCCAGCACTACCGGGACAGGGGGAAACTATGGCTACACCTTC
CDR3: CASTTGTGGNYGYTF

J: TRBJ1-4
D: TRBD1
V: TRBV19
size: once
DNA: TGTGCCAGTACCCTGACAGGGGGCCGAGCAACTAATGAAAAACTGTTTTTT
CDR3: CASTLTGGRATNEKLFF

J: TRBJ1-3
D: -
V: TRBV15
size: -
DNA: TGTGCCACCAGCGGCCGGTCTTACGGAGACACCATATATTTT
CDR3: CATSGRSYGDTIYF

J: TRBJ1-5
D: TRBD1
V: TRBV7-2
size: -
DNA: TGTGCCAGCAGCCCTCAGGGGGATCAGCCCCAGCATTTT
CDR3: CASSPQGDQPQHF

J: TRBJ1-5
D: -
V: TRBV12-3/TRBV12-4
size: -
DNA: TGTGCCAGCAGTTTAGCTAGCAATCAGCCCCAGCATTTT
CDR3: CASSLASNQPQHF

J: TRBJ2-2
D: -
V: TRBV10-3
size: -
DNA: TGTGCCAGCCGGGATCTGAACACCGGGGAGCTGTTTTTT
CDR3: CASRDLNTGELFF

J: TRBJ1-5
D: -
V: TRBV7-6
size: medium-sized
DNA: TGTGCCAGCAGCTTATCGGCAGCGGGAATGAACTGGGATCAGCCCCAGCATTTT
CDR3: CASSLSAAGMNWDQPQHF

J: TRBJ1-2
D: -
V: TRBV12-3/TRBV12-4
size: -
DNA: TGTGCCAGCAGACCCGCAGGGGACGGCTACACCTTC
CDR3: CASRPAGDGYTF

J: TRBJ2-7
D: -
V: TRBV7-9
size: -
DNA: TGTGCCAGCAGCTTAGGACAATACGAGCAGTACTTC
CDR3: CASSLGQYEQYF

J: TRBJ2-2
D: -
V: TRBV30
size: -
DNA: TGTGCCTGGGGCAACACCGGGGAGCTGTTTTTT
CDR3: CAWGNTGELFF

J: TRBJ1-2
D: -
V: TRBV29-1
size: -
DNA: TGCAGCGTTAGCCGGGACGGTGCTAACTATGGCTACACCTTC
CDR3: CSVSRDGANYGYTF

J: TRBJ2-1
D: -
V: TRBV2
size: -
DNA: TGTGCCAGCAGCGACACATCCTACAATGAGCAGTTCTTC
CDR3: CASSDTSYNEQFF

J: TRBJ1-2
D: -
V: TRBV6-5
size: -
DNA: TGTGCCAGCAGTTATCGCCGGGGAGGCTACACCTTC
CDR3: CASSYRRGGYTF

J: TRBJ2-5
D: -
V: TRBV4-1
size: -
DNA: TGCGCCAGCAGCCCTCCCCCATCGACAGGTGCAGTGGAGACCCAGTACTTC
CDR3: CASSPPPSTGAVETQYF

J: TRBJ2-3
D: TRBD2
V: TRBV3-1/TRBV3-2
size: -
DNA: TGTGCCAGCAGCCAAGGGCGGCGGGGGGCATCCACAGATACGCAGTATTTT
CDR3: CASSQGRRGASTDTQYF

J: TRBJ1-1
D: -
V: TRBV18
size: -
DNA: TGTGCCAGCTCACCCACGGAGAACACTGAAGCTTTCTTT
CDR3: CASSPTENTEAFF

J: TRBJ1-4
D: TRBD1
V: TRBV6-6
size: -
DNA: TGTGCCAGCGCCGGGACAGGGGAAGAAAAACTGTTTTTT
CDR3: CASAGTGEEKLFF

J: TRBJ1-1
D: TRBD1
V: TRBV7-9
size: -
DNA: TGTGCCAGCAGCTTAGGACAGGGGGGGAACACTGAAGCTTTCTTT
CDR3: CASSLGQGGNTEAFF

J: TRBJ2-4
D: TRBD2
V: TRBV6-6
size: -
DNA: TGTGCCAGCAGACTAGCGGGGGGGAACATTCAGTACTTC
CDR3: CASRLAGGNIQYF

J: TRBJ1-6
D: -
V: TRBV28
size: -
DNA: TGTGCCAGCAGTTGGGGGAGGGGCAATTCACCCCTCCACTTT
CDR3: CASSWGRGNSPLHF

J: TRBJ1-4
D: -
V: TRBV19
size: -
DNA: TGTGCCAGTACCCTATCCATCAGCGGTGGTAATGAAAAACTGTTTTTT
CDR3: CASTLSISGGNEKLFF

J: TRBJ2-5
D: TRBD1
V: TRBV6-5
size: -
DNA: TGTGCCAGCAGTTGGATCAGGGGGCAAGAGACCCAGTACTTC
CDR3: CASSWIRGQETQYF

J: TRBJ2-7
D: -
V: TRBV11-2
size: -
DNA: TGTGCCAGCAGCTTAATTCCGGGGGCAACGGACGAGCAGTACTTC
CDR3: CASSLIPGATDEQYF

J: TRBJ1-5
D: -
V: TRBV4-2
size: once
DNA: TGTGCCAGCAGCCAAGGAGGGGCAGTTAATAGCAATCAGCCCCAGCATTTT
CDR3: CASSQGGAVNSNQPQHF

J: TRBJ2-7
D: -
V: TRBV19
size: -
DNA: TGTGCCAGTAGTAAGACGAGCAGCGGGCTAAACGAGCAGTACTTC
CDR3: CASSKTSSGLNEQYF

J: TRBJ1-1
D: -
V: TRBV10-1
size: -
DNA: TGCGCCAGCAGTGACCGGATCAACACTGAAGCTTTCTTT
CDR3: CASSDRINTEAFF

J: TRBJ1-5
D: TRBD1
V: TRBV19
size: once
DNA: TGTGCCAGCACGAGACAGGGAGGACAGCCCCAGCATTTT
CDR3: CASTRQGGQPQHF

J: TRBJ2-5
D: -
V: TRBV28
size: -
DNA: TGTGCCAGCAGTCCGCCCCTCAAAGAGACCCAGTACTTC
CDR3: CASSPPLKETQYF

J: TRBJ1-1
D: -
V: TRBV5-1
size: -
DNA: TGCGCCAGCAGCGGGGGGACCGGGTGGAACACTGAAGCTTTCTTT
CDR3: CASSGGTGWNTEAFF

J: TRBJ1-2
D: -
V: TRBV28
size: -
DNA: TGTGCCAGCAGCTCGGGGGCCACCTCGGGGGGCTACACCTTC
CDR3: CASSSGATSGGYTF

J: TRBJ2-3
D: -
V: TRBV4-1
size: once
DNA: TGCGCCAGCAGCCAAGAGGGGGCCCTACCAGGGGATACGCAGTATTTT
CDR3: CASSQEGALPGDTQYF

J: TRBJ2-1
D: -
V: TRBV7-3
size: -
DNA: TGTGCCAGCAGCTTCAAGGGGCCGGGCAATGAGCAGTTCTTC
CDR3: CASSFKGPGNEQFF

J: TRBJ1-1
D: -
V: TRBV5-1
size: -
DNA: TGCGCCAGCAGCTTCAACGGGGGGAACGCTGAAGCTTTCTTT
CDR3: CASSFNGGNAEAFF

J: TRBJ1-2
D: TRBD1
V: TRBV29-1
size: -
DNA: TGCAGCGTTGCCTTTGGGACAGGGAATTCCGCCGGGGGCTACACCTTC
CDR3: CSVAFGTGNSAGGYTF

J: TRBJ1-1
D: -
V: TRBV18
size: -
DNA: TGTGCCAGCTCAACGGGCCGCGAAGCTTTCTTT
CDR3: CASSTGREAFF

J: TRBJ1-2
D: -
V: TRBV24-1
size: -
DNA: TGTGCCACCAGTGGACACCGAGACTATGGCTACACCTTC
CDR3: CATSGHRDYGYTF

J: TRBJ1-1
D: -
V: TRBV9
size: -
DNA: TGTGCCAGCCCTCAACCCAGCTGGGACGGCTTGATCTACAGTGCTGAAGCTTTCTTT
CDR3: CASPQPSWDGLIYSAEAFF

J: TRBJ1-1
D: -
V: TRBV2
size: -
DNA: TGTGCCAGCAGGAGAAACACTGAAGCTTTCTTT
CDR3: CASRRNTEAFF

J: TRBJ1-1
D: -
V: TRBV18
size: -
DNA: TGTGCCAGCTCACCAAAGGGGGACACTGAAGCTTTCTTT
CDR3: CASSPKGDTEAFF

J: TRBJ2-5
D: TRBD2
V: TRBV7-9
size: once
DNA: TGTGCCAGCAGCCCCCCGGGAGGGGGGGGTCCGCAAGAGACCCAGTACTTC
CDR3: CASSPPGGGGPQETQYF

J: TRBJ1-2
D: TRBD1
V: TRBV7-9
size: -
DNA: TGTGCCAGCAGCTTTGGACAGGGGAGTATCTATGGCTACACCTTC
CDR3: CASSFGQGSIYGYTF

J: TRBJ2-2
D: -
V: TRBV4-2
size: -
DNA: TGTGCCACCTCAGGGGCAGGTATACGAGACACCGGGGAGCTGTTTTTT
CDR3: CATSGAGIRDTGELFF

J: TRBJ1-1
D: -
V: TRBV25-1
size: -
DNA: TGTGCCAGCAGTAGGGGAGGGCTAAGCTCCATGAACACTGAAGCTTTCTTT
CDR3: CASSRGGLSSMNTEAFF

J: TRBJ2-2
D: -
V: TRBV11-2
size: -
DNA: TGTGCCAGCAGCTTAGACGGGCCAAGGGGGACCGGGGAGCTGTTTTTT
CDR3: CASSLDGPRGTGELFF